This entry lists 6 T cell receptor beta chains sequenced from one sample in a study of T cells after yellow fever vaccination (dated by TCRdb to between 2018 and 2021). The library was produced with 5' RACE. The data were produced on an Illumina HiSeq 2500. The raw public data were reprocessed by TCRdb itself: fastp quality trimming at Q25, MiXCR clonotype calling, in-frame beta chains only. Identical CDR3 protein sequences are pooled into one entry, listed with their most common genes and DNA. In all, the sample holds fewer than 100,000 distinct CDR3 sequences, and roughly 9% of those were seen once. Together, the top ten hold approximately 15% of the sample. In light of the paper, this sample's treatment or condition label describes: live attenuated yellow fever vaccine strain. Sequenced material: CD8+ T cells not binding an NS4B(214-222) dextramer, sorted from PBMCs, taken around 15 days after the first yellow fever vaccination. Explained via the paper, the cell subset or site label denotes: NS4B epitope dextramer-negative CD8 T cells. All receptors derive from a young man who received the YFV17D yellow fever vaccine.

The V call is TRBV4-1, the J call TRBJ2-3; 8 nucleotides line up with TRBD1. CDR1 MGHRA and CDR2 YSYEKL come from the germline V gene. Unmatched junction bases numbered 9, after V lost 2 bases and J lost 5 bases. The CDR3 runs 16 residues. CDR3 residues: CASSQTLRGRLDTQYF. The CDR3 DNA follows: TGCGCCAGCAGCCAAACCCTCAGGGGGCGCTTAGATACGCAGTATTTT.

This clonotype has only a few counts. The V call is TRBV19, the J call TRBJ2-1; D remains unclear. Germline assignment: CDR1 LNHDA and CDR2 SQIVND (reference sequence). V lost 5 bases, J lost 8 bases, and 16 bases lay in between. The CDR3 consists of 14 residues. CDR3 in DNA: TGTGCCAGTAGTCAGCTACTCGTGGTTCATGAGCAGTTCTTC. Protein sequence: CASSQLLVVHEQFF.

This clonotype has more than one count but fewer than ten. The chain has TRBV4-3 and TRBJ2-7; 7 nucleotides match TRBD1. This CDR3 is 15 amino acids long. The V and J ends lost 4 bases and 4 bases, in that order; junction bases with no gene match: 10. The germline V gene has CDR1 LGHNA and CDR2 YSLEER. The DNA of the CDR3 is TGCGCCAGCAGCCCAGGCCAGGGGGATGGGTACGAGCAGTACTTC. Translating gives CASSPGQGDGYEQYF.

The chain's CDR3 is CASSGAGRGAFF. CDR3 DNA sequence: TGTGCCAGCAGTGGGGCAGGCCGGGGAGCTTTCTTT. The V gene is TRBV25-1, the J gene TRBJ1-1, with D unclear. The germline CDR1 and CDR2 sequences are MGHDK and SYGVNS. There are 12 residues in the CDR3. The germline V and J ends were trimmed by 4 bases and 10 bases, with 13 bases remaining between them.

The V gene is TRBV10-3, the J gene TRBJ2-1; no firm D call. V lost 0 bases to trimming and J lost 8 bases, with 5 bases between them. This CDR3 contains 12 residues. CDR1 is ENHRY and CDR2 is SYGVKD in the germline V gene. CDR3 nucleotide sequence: TGTGCCATCAGTGAGTCGATTTATGAGCAGTTCTTC. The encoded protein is CAISESIYEQFF.

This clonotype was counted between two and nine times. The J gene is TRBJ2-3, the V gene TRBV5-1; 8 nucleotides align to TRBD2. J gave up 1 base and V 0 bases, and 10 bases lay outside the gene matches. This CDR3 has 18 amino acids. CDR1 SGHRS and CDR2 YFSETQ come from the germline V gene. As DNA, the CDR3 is TGCGCCAGCAGCTTGGCCTCGGAGCGGGGGTTCCGCACAGATACGCAGTATTTT. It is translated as CASSLASERGFRTDTQYF.